Each of the 5 T cell receptor beta chains below was sequenced from the same sample in a study of T-cell reconstitution after alpha-beta-depleted transplantation in children. Molecular barcoding with unique molecular identifiers was used for the TCRbeta library. One entry per CDR3 protein, called by TCRdb with MiXCR from the PCR reads. This sample carries around 370,000 distinct CDR3 sequences, under 20% of them seen once, and the ten largest clones take around 38%. The sample here was PBMCs, mostly from graft donor cells, taken 360 days after TCRalphabeta/CD19-depleted stem cell transplant. These receptors all stem from a male patient aged 2-15 years who had a stem cell transplant for acute lymphoblastic leukemia, so the T cells may come from the graft donor.

The chain recombines TRBV20-1 with TRBJ1-2; the D gene is possibly TRBD1 (5 bases). Germline CDR1 reads DFQATT; CDR2 reads SNEGSKA (reference sequence). This CDR3 contains 13 residues. V lost 3 bases, J lost 4 bases, and 12 bases lay in between. The CDR3 DNA reads TGCAGTGCTAGGGTCTTCGGGACCTATGGCTACACCTTC. Translating it yields CSARVFGTYGYTF.

This clonotype turned up a few times. The rearrangement links TRBV12-3 or TRBV12-4 to TRBJ2-7, with D possibly called TRBD1 or TRBD2 (5 bases each). The CDR3 totals 14 residues. V lost 6 bases and J lost 2, with 14 bases in between. The CDR3 DNA follows: TGTGCCAGCAGGCTGGGACCTTCAACCTACGAGCAGTACTTC. Translation gives CASRLGPSTYEQYF.

The gene calls are TRBV12-3 or TRBV12-4 and TRBJ2-2; 11 bases are shared with TRBD2. Germline trimming cut 5 bases from V and 6 bases from J; bases unmatched to any gene: 8. The CDR3 consists of 16 residues. The chain's CDR3 is CASSTAGTSGAGELFF. The DNA for the CDR3 is TGTGCCAGCAGTACCGCCGGGACTAGCGGAGCCGGGGAGCTGTTTTTT.

The rearrangement uses TRBV20-1 and TRBJ1-6, with 8 bases lining up with TRBD1. CDR3 size: 14 residues. V shed 2 bases and J 7 bases; nucleotides not matched to a gene: 4. CDR1 and CDR2 from the germline V gene are DFQATT and SNEGSKA (reference sequence). The DNA of the CDR3 is TGCAGTGCTAGACAGGGGGCCGGAAATTCACCCCTCCACTTT. It codes for CSARQGAGNSPLHF.

This sequence joins TRBV15 and TRBJ2-7; D gene unclear. The CDR3 extends over 15 amino acids. The germline gives CDR1 LNHNV, CDR2 YYDKDF (reference sequence). The V end was cut by 0 bases, the J end by 1 base, with 10 bases between. In nucleotides, the CDR3 is TGTGCCACCAGCAGAGATAGGAAGGCGTCCTACGAGCAGTACTTC. Its protein product is CATSRDRKASYEQYF.